These T cell receptor beta chains were read from a single sample in a study of beta chain features in type 1 diabetes. This table comes from immunoSEQ multiplex PCR, and its TCRdb copy is limited to in-frame clones, with some not included. The sample comprises about 410,000 clones, approximately 15% of which are singletons, and 0.035% to 0.04% rests with the top ten. The sequencing sample was made of naive CD4+ T cells from blood. The source of these receptors is a man aged 25-45 years in good health. The CDR3 runs from the conserved cysteine through the conserved F or W. The order of the fields is V gene, D gene, clone size, J gene, CDR3 DNA, CDR3 protein. D genes are given only for firm matches. Expanded clones are given a class, and other clones once, few, many or no size at all.

TRBV14	NA	few	TRBJ2-1	TGTGCCAGCAGCCAAGATCAAACGGGGGGCCCCGACCAGTTCTTC	CASSQDQTGGPDQFF
TRBV5-1	NA	NA	TRBJ2-3	TGCGCCAGCAGCTTCAAATCCGGAGATACGCAGTATTTT	CASSFKSGDTQYF
TRBV29-1	TRBD1	few	TRBJ1-2	TGCAGCGTTGAACCCGACAGGGTAAAGGGCTACACCTTC	CSVEPDRVKGYTF
TRBV7-2	NA	NA	TRBJ1-5	TGTGCCAGCAGCTTAGGAACAGGGCTGCCCCAGCATTTT	CASSLGTGLPQHF
TRBV7-8	NA	NA	TRBJ1-2	TGTGCCAGCAGCTTCGGACAGCAGTATGGCTACACCTTC	CASSFGQQYGYTF
TRBV4-2	NA	NA	TRBJ1-3	TGTGCCAGCAGCCCTCTCGTAGGGACAGGAAACACCATATATTTT	CASSPLVGTGNTIYF
TRBV5-6	NA	NA	TRBJ2-7	TGTGCCAGCAGCCCCGGACGGAGCTACGAGCAGTACTTC	CASSPGRSYEQYF
TRBV7-8	NA	NA	TRBJ2-7	TGTGCCAGCAGCTTAACCTTTACATCCTCCTACGAGCAGTACTTC	CASSLTFTSSYEQYF
TRBV29-1	NA	few	TRBJ2-1	TGCAGCGTTGAAGATGGGGCCCGGAGCAATGAGCAGTTCTTC	CSVEDGARSNEQFF
TRBV15	TRBD1	few	TRBJ2-3	TGTGCCACCACAAAGACAGGGGTCAGCACAGATACGCAGTATTTT	CATTKTGVSTDTQYF
TRBV4-1	NA	NA	TRBJ2-5	TGCGCCAGCAGCCCTGTTAGCCGGGACCGAGGGGAGACCCAGTACTTC	CASSPVSRDRGETQYF
TRBV11-2	TRBD1	NA	TRBJ2-7	TGTGCCAGCAGCCCATTGGCCGTGACAGGGGGCCGGTCCTACGAGCAGTACTTC	CASSPLAVTGGRSYEQYF
TRBV18	TRBD2	few	TRBJ2-3	TGTGCCAGCTCACCAGGACTAGCGGGCGGAGCGATTGGAGATACGCAGTATTTT	CASSPGLAGGAIGDTQYF
TRBV10-3	NA	few	TRBJ2-1	TGTGCCATCAGTGGGGACGGATCTTCCTCCTACAATGAGCAGTTCTTC	CAISGDGSSSYNEQFF
TRBV10-3	NA	NA	TRBJ2-6	TGTGCCATCAGTGCTTCTGGGGCCAACGTCCTGACTTTC	CAISASGANVLTF
TRBV6-5	NA	NA	TRBJ2-3	TGTGCCAGCAGTCTAAACGTGGATACGCAGTATTTT	CASSLNVDTQYF
TRBV10-3	TRBD1	NA	TRBJ1-1	TGTGCCATAGGACAGGAGGGAGAAGCTTTCTTT	CAIGQEGEAFF
TRBV9	TRBD1	NA	TRBJ1-4	TGTGCCAGCAGCGGGGACAGGGGTTTTACTGAAAAACTGTTTTTT	CASSGDRGFTEKLFF
TRBV5-4	NA	NA	TRBJ2-1	TGTGCCAGCAGCTTGGCGGGGGTCTCCTACAATGAGCAGTTCTTC	CASSLAGVSYNEQFF
TRBV14	NA	few	TRBJ2-1	TGTGCCAGTTCAGCCGGGCCCTTCAATGAGCAGTTCTTC	CASSAGPFNEQFF
TRBV6-5	TRBD2	few	TRBJ2-7	TGTGCCACCTCACGGGGGACTAGCTACGAGCAGTACTTC	CATSRGTSYEQYF
TRBV9	NA	NA	TRBJ1-6	TGTGCCAGCAGCGTTAATAGTTCACCCCTCCACTTT	CASSVNSSPLHF